The rows below give T cell receptor beta chains drawn from one sample of a study of beta chain features in type 1 diabetes. Produced via immunoSEQ multiplex PCR; TCRdb's table is partial and in-frame only. In the table there are nearly 250,000 clones, roughly 15% of which are singletons. Sequenced sample: naive CD4+ T cells from blood. These receptors were taken from a middle-aged woman in good health. Both conserved end residues are part of each CDR3. A D gene is named only where the DNA matches it firmly. A row's size may be missing; if present it is once, few, many or a size class.

CDR3	DNA	D	V	J	size
CASRGGPGEAEAFF	TGTGCCAGCAGGGGGGGACCGGGTGAGGCTGAAGCTTTCTTT	.	TRBV7-9	TRBJ1-1	few
CASSFGLAGGTDTQYF	TGTGCCAGCAGCTTTGGCCTAGCGGGGGGAACAGATACGCAGTATTTT	TRBD2	TRBV11-2	TRBJ2-3	few
CAISEPGMVTEAFF	TGTGCCATCAGTGAACCAGGGATGGTTACTGAAGCTTTCTTT	.	TRBV10-3	TRBJ1-1	.
CASSFPQGGDEQFF	TGCGCCAGCAGCTTCCCGCAGGGTGGCGATGAGCAGTTCTTC	.	TRBV5-1	TRBJ2-1	few
CSAQGNSNQPQHF	TGCAGCGCACAGGGAAATAGCAATCAGCCCCAGCATTTT	.	TRBV29-1	TRBJ1-5	few
CASSSSRTSGFTYEQYF	TGTGCCAGCAGCTCATCCCGGACTAGCGGTTTTACCTACGAGCAGTACTTC	TRBD2	TRBV7-2	TRBJ2-7	few
CASSLQSSDTDTQYF	TGCGCCAGCAGCTTGCAATCCAGCGACACAGATACGCAGTATTTT	.	TRBV5-1	TRBJ2-3	few
CASSPWSTNYGYTF	TGCGCCAGCAGCCCATGGAGTACGAACTATGGCTACACCTTC	.	TRBV5-1	TRBJ1-2	.
CASTRDRGQGNTIYF	TGTGCCAGCACCAGAGACAGGGGCCAAGGAAACACCATATATTTT	TRBD1	TRBV6-5	TRBJ1-3	.
CASSWDRGTGELFF	TGTGCCAGCAGTTGGGACAGGGGTACCGGGGAGCTGTTTTTT	TRBD1	TRBV6-5	TRBJ2-2	few
CASTRDSYQPQHF	TGTGCCAGTACTCGGGACAGTTATCAGCCCCAGCATTTT	TRBD1	TRBV19	TRBJ1-5	.
CASSIDSMNTEAFF	TGTGCCAGTAGTATCGACAGCATGAACACTGAAGCTTTCTTT	.	TRBV19	TRBJ1-1	.
CASSIRGTNTDTQYF	TGCGCCAGCAGCATTCGGGGGACGAACACAGATACGCAGTATTTT	.	TRBV5-1	TRBJ2-3	.
CASSQFPGLGGETQYF	TGCGCCAGCAGCCAATTCCCGGGACTAGGAGGAGAGACCCAGTACTTC	TRBD2	TRBV4-1	TRBJ2-5	few
CASSLGLLQGTQYF	TGTGCCAGCAGCTTGGGACTCCTCCAGGGGACCCAGTACTTC	.	TRBV7-2	TRBJ2-5	few
CASTSNWRAIQYF	TGTGCCAGCACGTCCAACTGGCGGGCCATTCAGTACTTC	.	TRBV2	TRBJ2-4	few
CAITGMGSGYTF	TGTGCCATCACAGGGATGGGATCTGGCTACACCTTC	.	TRBV10-3	TRBJ1-2	.
CASSAAVTGTVYEQYF	TGTGCCAGCAGTGCCGCTGTGACAGGGACTGTCTACGAGCAGTACTTC	.	TRBV6-1	TRBJ2-7	.
CASSVARGLYGNTIYF	TGTGCCAGCAGCGTAGCAAGGGGGCTATATGGAAACACCATATATTTT	TRBD1	TRBV9	TRBJ1-3	.
CASTFSQPQETQYF	TGTGCCAGCACCTTTAGCCAACCCCAAGAGACCCAGTACTTC	.	TRBV2	TRBJ2-5	.
CAISEPTALGYGYTF	TGTGCCATCAGTGAGCCCACAGCTCTGGGTTATGGCTACACCTTC	.	TRBV10-3	TRBJ1-2	.
CASSFLTVNTEAFF	TGTGCCAGCAGCTTTCTGACAGTGAACACTGAAGCTTTCTTT	.	TRBV7-9	TRBJ1-1	few
CASSQVMGARSSPLHF	TGCGCCAGCAGCCAAGTCATGGGGGCTCGTAGTTCACCCCTCCACTTT	.	TRBV4-1	TRBJ1-6	few
CASSLIMNTEAFF	TGTGCCAGCAGTCTTATAATGAACACTGAAGCTTTCTTT	.	TRBV14	TRBJ1-1	.
CATRIRDSNEQFF	TGTGCCACCCGCATCCGGGACAGCAATGAGCAGTTCTTC	TRBD1	TRBV10-3	TRBJ2-1	few
CASSSTAGGLSNQPQHF	TGTGCCAGCAGTTCAACGGCAGGGGGCCTTAGCAATCAGCCCCAGCATTTT	TRBD1	TRBV28	TRBJ1-5	.
CASPHNEKLFF	TGTGCCAGCCCCCATAATGAAAAACTGTTTTTT	.	TRBV27	TRBJ1-4	.
CASSPITDTQYF	TGTGCCAGCAGCCCAATCACAGATACGCAGTATTTT	.	TRBV6-6	TRBJ2-3	few
CASSFGTGANYGYTF	TGTGCCAGCAGCTTCGGGACAGGGGCTAACTATGGCTACACCTTC	TRBD1	TRBV5-4	TRBJ1-2	.
CATSRATDRTYEQYF	TGTGCCACCAGCAGAGCCACGGACAGAACCTACGAGCAGTACTTC	.	TRBV15	TRBJ2-7	few
CASSSWDFGGTQYF	TGTGCCAGCAGCTCTTGGGACTTTGGGGGGACCCAGTACTTC	.	TRBV7-2	TRBJ2-5	.
CASSLAPGSGAGEAFF	TGTGCCAGCAGCTTAGCCCCAGGGTCCGGAGCGGGTGAAGCTTTCTTT	.	TRBV7-2	TRBJ1-1	few
CATSRGAPGRTEAFF	TGTGCCACCAGCCGAGGGGCCCCCGGCCGGACTGAAGCTTTCTTT	.	TRBV15	TRBJ1-1	.
CASGRGGGTDTQYF	TGTGCCAGCGGGCGAGGCGGGGGCACAGATACGCAGTATTTT	.	TRBV27	TRBJ2-3	.
CASSPGQAQETQYF	TGTGCCAGCTCACCAGGACAGGCGCAAGAGACCCAGTACTTC	TRBD1	TRBV18	TRBJ2-5	few
CSVEGWGGGSTGELFF	TGCAGCGTTGAAGGCTGGGGAGGGGGTTCCACCGGGGAGCTGTTTTTT	.	TRBV29-1	TRBJ2-2	few
CASSEVPVGGLAHSQGNEQFF	TGTGCCAGCAGTGAAGTCCCAGTCGGGGGACTAGCCCACTCTCAGGGCAATGAGCAGTTCTTC	TRBD2	TRBV6-1	TRBJ2-1	.
CASSLGGQGAYSGANVLTF	TGTGCCAGCAGCTTAGGTGGACAGGGGGCCTATTCGGGGGCCAACGTCCTGACTTTC	TRBD1	TRBV7-8	TRBJ2-6	.
CASSLVPQGRETQYF	TGTGCCAGCAGCTTAGTTCCTCAGGGGAGAGAGACCCAGTACTTC	.	TRBV7-9	TRBJ2-5	.
CASFQTGETSTDTQYF	TGTGCCAGCTTTCAAACCGGGGAAACAAGCACAGATACGCAGTATTTT	.	TRBV18	TRBJ2-3	few
CASSPGRWGDYGYTF	TGCGCCAGCAGCCCCGGACGGTGGGGAGACTATGGCTACACCTTC	.	TRBV5-1	TRBJ1-2	.
CASSLAGLNTGELFF	TGTGCCAGCAGCTTGGCGGGACTGAACACCGGGGAGCTGTTTTTT	.	TRBV5-8	TRBJ2-2	.
CASSFAGDSNQPQHF	TGCGCCAGCAGCTTTGCGGGGGATAGCAATCAGCCCCAGCATTTT	.	TRBV5-1	TRBJ1-5	.
CASSPGQGGETQYF	TGCGCCAGCAGCCCCGGACAGGGAGGAGAGACCCAGTACTTC	TRBD1	TRBV4-1	TRBJ2-5	.
CAIRRLAGEINEQFF	TGTGCCATCAGGAGACTAGCGGGGGAGATTAATGAGCAGTTCTTC	TRBD2	TRBV10-3	TRBJ2-1	few
CASSLARGLFGETQYF	TGTGCCAGCAGCTTGGCCAGGGGGCTATTCGGAGAGACCCAGTACTTC	TRBD1	TRBV5-5	TRBJ2-5	few
CASIVEVGKLFF	TGTGCCAGCATAGTCGAGGTTGGAAAACTGTTTTTT	.	TRBV2	TRBJ1-4	.